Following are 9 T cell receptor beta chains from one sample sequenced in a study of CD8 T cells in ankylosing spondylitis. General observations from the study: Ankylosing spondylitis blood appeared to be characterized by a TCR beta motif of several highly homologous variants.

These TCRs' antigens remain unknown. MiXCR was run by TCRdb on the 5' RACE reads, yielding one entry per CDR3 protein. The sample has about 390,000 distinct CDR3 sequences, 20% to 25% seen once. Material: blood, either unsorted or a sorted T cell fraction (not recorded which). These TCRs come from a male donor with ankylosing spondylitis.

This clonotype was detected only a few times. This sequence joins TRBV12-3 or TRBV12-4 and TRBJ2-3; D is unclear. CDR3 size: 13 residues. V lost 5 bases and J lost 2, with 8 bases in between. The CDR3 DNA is TGTGCCAGCAGTGATCGGCTCACAGATACGCAGTATTTT. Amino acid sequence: CASSDRLTDTQYF.

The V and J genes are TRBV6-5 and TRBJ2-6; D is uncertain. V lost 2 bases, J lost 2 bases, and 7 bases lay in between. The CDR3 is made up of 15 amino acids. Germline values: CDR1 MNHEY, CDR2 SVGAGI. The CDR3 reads CASSYIGTGANVLTF. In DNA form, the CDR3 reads TGTGCCAGCAGTTACATAGGGACTGGGGCCAACGTCCTGACTTTC.

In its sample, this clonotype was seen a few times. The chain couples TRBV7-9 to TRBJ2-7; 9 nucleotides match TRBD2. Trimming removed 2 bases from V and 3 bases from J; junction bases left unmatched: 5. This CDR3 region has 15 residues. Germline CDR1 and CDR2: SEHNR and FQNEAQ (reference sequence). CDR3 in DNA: TGTGCCAGCAGCTTATTGCGGCGGGAGGGCTACGAGCAGTACTTC. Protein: CASSLLRREGYEQYF.

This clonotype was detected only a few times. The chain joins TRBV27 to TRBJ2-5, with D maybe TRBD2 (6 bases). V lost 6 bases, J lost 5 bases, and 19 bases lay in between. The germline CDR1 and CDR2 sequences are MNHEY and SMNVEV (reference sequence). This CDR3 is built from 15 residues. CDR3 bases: TGTGCCAGCAGCGGAGCCGGGACTGCAGCCGAGACCCAGTACTTC. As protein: CASSGAGTAAETQYF.

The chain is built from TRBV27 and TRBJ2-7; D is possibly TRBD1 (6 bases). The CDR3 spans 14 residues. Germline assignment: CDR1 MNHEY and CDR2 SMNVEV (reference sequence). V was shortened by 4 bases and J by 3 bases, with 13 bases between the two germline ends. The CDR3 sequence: CASSSSTGIYEQYF. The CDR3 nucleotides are TGTGCCAGCAGTTCATCGACAGGCATCTACGAGCAGTACTTC.

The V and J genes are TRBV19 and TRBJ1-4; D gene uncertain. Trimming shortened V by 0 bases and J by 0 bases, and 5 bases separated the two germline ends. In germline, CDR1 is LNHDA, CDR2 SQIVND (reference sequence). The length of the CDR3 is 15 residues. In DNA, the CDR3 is TGTGCCAGTAGTATAGAGGCGGCAACTAATGAAAAACTGTTTTTT. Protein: CASSIEAATNEKLFF.

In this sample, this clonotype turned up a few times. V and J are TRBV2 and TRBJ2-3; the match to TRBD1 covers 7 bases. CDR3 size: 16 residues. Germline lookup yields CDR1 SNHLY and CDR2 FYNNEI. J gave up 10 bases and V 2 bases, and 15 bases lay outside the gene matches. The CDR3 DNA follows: TGTGCCAGCAGTGAACGAGTAACAGGATTAGGGGGCTCGCAGTATTTT. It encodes CASSERVTGLGGSQYF.

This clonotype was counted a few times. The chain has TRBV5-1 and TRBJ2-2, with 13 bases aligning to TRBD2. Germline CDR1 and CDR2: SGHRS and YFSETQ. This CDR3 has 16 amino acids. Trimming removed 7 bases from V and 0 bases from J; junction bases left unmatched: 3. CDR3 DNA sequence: TGCGCCAGCCGACTAGCGGGAGGTTCGAACACCGGGGAGCTGTTTTTT. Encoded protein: CASRLAGGSNTGELFF.

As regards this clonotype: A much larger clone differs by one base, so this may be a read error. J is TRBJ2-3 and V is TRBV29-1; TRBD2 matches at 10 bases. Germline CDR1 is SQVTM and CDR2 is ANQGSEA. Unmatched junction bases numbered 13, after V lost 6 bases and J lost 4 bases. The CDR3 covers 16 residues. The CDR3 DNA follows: TGCAGCGTAGCCTCCCGGCTAGCGGGAGCAGCAGATACGCAGTATTTT. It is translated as CSVASRLAGAADTQYF.